The clone carrying this TCR beta chain came up many times. What it recognizes is unknown. This PCR relied on a set of 60 Vbeta primers and 13 Jbeta primers. Some clones are missing from TCRdb's copy, which holds only in-frame ones; the method was immunoSEQ multiplex PCR. The sample yields about 110,000 clones, 71% seen once. The sample belongs to a study of cytomegalovirus exposure and HLA in healthy donors. Overall study: Counted in an early data release were approximately 80 million unique TCRs from HLA-typed donors.

Study results and caveats: Some segments of the V type, notably TRBV6-2 and TRBV6-3, were excluded as indistinguishable. Cytomegalovirus-associated status was assigned to more than 150 TCR beta chains. A later examination showed that TCR association rates differed by HLA locus, with DRB1 most and HLA-C fewest.

The CDR3 covers 11 residues. The germline gives CDR1 GTSNPN, CDR2 SVGIG (reference sequence). The rearrangement links TRBV30 to TRBJ1-1; weak D call: TRBD1 (5 bases). Sequencing was carried out using PBMCs. The TCR comes from a female donor in good health and CMV-seronegative. The CDR3 DNA is TGTGCGGGGAGGGACTTTTTAGGGACTTTCTTT. Translation: CAGRDFLGTFF.